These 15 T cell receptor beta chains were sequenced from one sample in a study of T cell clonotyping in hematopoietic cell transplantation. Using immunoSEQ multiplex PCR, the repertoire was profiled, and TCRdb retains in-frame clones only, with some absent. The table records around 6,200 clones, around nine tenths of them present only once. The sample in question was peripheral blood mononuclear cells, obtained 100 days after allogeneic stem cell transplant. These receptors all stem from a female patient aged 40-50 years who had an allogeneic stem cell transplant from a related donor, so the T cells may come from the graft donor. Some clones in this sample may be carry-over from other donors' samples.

CDR3 in amino acids: CASSLFRRTGSYEQYF. The CDR3 DNA follows: TGTGCCAGCAGTTTATTTCGCCGGACAGGGAGCTACGAGCAGTACTTC. J is TRBJ2-7 and V is TRBV28; 8 nucleotides match TRBD1. Germline V gene lookup returns CDR1 MDHEN and CDR2 SYDVKM. The trim removed 1 base at V and 3 bases at J, leaving 8 bases unmatched. The CDR3 spans 16 residues.

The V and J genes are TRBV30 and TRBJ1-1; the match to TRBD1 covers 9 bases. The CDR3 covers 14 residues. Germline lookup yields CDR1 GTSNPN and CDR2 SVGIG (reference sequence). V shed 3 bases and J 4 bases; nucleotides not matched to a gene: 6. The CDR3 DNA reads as TGTGCCTGGAGGACAGGGGGACTCGTCACTGAAGCTTTCTTT. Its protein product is CAWRTGGLVTEAFF.

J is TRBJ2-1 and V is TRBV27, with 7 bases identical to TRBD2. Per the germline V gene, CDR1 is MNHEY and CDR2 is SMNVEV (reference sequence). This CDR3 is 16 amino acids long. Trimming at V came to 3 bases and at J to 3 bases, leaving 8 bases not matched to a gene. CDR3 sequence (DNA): TGTGCCAGCAGTTTCTCGGGGGGACTGTACTACAATGAGCAGTTCTTC. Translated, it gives CASSFSGGLYYNEQFF.

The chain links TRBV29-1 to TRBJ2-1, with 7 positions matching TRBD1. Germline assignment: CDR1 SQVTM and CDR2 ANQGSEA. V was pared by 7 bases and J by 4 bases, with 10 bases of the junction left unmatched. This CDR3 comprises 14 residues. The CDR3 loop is CSADRTGRYNEQFF. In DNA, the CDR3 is TGCAGCGCCGACCGGACAGGTCGGTACAATGAGCAGTTCTTC.

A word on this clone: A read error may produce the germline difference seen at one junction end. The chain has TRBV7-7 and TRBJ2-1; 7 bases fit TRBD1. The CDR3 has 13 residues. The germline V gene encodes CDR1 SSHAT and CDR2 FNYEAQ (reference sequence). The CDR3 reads CASSLGGVDEQFF. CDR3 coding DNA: TGTGCTAGCAGCTTAGGGGGCGTGGATGAGCAGTTCTTC.

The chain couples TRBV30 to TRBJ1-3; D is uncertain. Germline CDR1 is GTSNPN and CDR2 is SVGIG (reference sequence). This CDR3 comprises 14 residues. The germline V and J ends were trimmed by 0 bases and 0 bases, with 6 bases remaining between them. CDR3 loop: CAWSVLNSGNTIYF. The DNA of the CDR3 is TGTGCCTGGAGTGTACTTAACTCTGGAAACACCATATATTTT.

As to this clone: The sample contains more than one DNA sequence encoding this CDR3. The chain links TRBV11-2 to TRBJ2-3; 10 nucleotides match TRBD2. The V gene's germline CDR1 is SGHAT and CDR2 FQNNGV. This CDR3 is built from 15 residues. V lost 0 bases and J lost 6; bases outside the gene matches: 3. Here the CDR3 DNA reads TGTGCCAGCAGCTTAGAAGCGGGAGGGCCGGATACGCAGTATTTT. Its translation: CASSLEAGGPDTQYF.

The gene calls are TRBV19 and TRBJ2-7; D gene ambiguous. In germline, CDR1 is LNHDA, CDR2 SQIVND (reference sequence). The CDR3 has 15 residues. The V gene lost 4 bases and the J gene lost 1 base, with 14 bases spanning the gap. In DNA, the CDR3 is TGTGCCAGTAGTACGAGGTCAGCTCGATCCTACGAGCAGTACTTC. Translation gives CASSTRSARSYEQYF.

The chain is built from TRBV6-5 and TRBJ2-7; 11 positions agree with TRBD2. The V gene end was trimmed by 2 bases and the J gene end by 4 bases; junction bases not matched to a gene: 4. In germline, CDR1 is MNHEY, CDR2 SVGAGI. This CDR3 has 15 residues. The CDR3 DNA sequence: TGTGCCAGCAGTTACGGGACTAGCGGCGGGTACGAGCAGTACTTC. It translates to CASSYGTSGGYEQYF.

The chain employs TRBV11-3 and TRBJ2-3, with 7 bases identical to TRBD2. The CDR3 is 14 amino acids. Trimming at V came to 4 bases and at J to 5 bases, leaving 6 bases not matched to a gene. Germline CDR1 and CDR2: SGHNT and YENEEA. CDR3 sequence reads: CASSSRERGDTQYF. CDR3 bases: TGTGCCAGCAGCTCGCGGGAGCGGGGAGATACGCAGTATTTT.

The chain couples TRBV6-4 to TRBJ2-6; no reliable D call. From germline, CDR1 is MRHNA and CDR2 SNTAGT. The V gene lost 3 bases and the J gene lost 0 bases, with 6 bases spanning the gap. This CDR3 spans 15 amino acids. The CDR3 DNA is TGTGCCAGCAGTGAACAAAACTCTGGGGCCAACGTCCTGACTTTC. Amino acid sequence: CASSEQNSGANVLTF.

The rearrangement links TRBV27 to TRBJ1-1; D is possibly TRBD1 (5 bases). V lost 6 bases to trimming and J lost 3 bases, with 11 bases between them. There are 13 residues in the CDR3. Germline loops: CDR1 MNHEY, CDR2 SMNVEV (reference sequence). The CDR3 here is CASRPKGYTEAFF. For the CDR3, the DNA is TGTGCCAGCAGACCAAAGGGGTACACTGAAGCTTTCTTT.

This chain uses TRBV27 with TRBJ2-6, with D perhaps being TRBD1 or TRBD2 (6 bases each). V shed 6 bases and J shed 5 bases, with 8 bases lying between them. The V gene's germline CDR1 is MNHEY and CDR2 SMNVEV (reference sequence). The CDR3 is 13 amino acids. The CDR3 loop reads CASRGGWANVLTF. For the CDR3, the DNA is TGTGCCAGCAGGGGGGGCTGGGCCAACGTCCTGACTTTC.

The CDR3 sequence is CASRTSGHYNEQFF. As DNA, the CDR3 is TGTGCCAGCAGGACTAGCGGCCACTACAATGAGCAGTTCTTC. V is TRBV28 and J is TRBJ2-1; 9 bases are a match to TRBD2. The junction had 3 bases not matched to a gene; V was cut back by 6 bases and J by 3 bases. Per the germline V gene, CDR1 is MDHEN and CDR2 is SYDVKM. The length of the CDR3 is 14 residues.

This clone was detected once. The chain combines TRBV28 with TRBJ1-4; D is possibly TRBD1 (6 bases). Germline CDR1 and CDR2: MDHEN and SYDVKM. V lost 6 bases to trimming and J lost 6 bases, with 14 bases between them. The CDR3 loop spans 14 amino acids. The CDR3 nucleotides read TGTGCCAGCAGGTGGGGGCGGCAGGATGAAAAACTGTTTTTT. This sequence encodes CASRWGRQDEKLFF. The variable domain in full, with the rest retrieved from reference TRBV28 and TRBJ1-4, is DVKVTQSSRYLVKRTGEKVFLECVQDMDHENMFWYRQDPGLGLRLIYFSYDVKMKEKGDIPEGYSVSREKKERFSLILESASTNQTSMYLCASRWGRQDEKLFFGSGTQLSVL.